This T cell receptor (beta chain) was identified in a study of CD8 T cells in ankylosing spondylitis. A note on this clonotype: What it binds is unknown.

CDR1 and CDR2 (germline): MNHEY, SMNVEV (reference sequence). CDR3 size: 18 residues. Trimming removed 7 bases from V and 7 bases from J; junction bases left unmatched: 16. The study's findings and limits: Clones linked to disease, bearing a CD8+ phenotype, were relatively rare in peripheral blood. A TCR beta motif of about eight highly homologous variants appeared characteristic of ankylosing spondylitis blood. Enrichment of disease-linked clones was reportedly significant in matched ankylosing spondylitis synovial fluid.

TCRdb independently ran MiXCR on the 5' RACE reads; one entry per CDR3 protein. The sample includes tens of thousands of distinct CDR3 sequences, approximately 30% of them seen just once. The TCR originated in a male donor with ankylosing spondylitis or in good health (not recorded which). The rearrangement uses TRBV27 and TRBJ2-1; TRBD2 matches 13 bases. The specimen sequenced was blood, either unsorted or a sorted T cell fraction (not recorded which). The CDR3 DNA is TGTGCCAGCATGATTTTAGGGGGCCCGACTAGCGGGAGGAATGAGCAGTTCTTC. Amino acids: CASMILGGPTSGRNEQFF.